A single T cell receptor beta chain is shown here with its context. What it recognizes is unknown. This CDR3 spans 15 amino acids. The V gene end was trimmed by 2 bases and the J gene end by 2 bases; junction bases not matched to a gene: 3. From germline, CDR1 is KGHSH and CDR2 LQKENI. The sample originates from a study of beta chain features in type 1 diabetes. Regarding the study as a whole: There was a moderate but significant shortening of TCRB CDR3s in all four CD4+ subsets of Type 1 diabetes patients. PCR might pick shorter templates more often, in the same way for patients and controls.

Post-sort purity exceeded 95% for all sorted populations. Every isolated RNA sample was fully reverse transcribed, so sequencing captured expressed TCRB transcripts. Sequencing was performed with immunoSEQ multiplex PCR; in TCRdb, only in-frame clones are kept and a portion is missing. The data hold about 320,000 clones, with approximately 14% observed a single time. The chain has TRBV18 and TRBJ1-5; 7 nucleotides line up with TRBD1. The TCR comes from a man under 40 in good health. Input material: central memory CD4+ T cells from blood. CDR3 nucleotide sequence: TGTGCCAGCTCACCAACCGGACAGGGCAATCAGCCCCAGCATTTT. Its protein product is CASSPTGQGNQPQHF.